This passage covers 3 T cell receptor beta chains from one sample sequenced in a study of T cell repertoires in cytomegalovirus infection. TCRdb reprocessed the reads with MiXCR, giving one entry per CDR3 protein. The sample contains about 450,000 distinct CDR3 sequences, approximately 30% of which appear only once. The source material was PBMCs. The receptors originated from a human donor in good health (CMV status not recorded). Some clones in this sample may be carry-over from other donors' samples.

There are a few counts of this clonotype. The V call is TRBV3-1, the J call TRBJ2-5, with D tentatively TRBD2 (6 bases). V was clipped by 0 bases and J by 9 bases, with 8 bases between them. This CDR3 contains 12 residues. CDR1 and CDR2 from the germline V gene are LGHDT and YNNKEL (reference sequence). CDR3 region: CASSQDGEAQYF. The CDR3 region has the DNA TGTGCCAGCAGCCAAGATGGGGAGGCCCAGTACTTC.

V is TRBV28 and J is TRBJ2-3; no firm D call. Trimming took 3 bases from V and 4 from J, leaving 5 bases between them. Germline V gives CDR1 MDHEN, CDR2 SYDVKM. The CDR3 runs to 12 residues. The CDR3 DNA follows: TGTGCCAGCAGTTTGGACCCAGATACGCAGTATTTT. Translated, it gives CASSLDPDTQYF.

This clonotype showed up just once. Relative to the germline gene, one junction end is altered; a read error may explain this. The gene calls are TRBV5-3 and TRBJ2-2; D not certain. TRBV5-3 is recorded as an ORF, its role being uncertain. The CDR3 length is 16 residues. CDR3 residues: CASSLRLIQNAGELFF. The DNA of the CDR3 is TGTGCCAGCAGCTTGAGGCTCATTCAGAACGCCGGGGAGCTGTTTTTT.